One and the same sample provided the 16 T cell receptor beta chains below, sequenced in a study of CD8 T cells in ankylosing spondylitis. Study-level results: Among TCR beta sequences, a motif of roughly 8 highly homologous variants appeared characteristic of ankylosing spondylitis blood.

These receptors have no known antigen. In TCRdb, the 5' RACE reads were re-called with MiXCR into one record per CDR3 protein. The sample lists around 450,000 distinct CDR3 sequences; roughly a quarter were seen once. The sequenced sample was blood, either unsorted or a sorted T cell fraction (not recorded which). These receptors were taken from a male donor with ankylosing spondylitis.

This chain joins TRBV2 and TRBJ1-2; D unresolved. The germline V and J ends were trimmed by 6 bases and 8 bases, with 16 bases remaining between them. The CDR3 has 13 amino acids. CDR1 and CDR2 (germline): SNHLY, FYNNEI. CDR3 protein: CASSPLAELGYTF. Here the CDR3 DNA reads TGTGCCAGCAGCCCCCTGGCAGAGCTGGGCTACACCTTC.

J is TRBJ2-3 and V is TRBV20-1; D unresolved. Germline-derived CDR1 and CDR2 are DFQATT and SNEGSKA (reference sequence). This CDR3 has 15 residues. Trimming removed 6 bases at V and 2 bases at J, with 18 bases between. The CDR3 DNA is TGCAGTGCCTCGGACGGTGGAATGCCCACAGATACGCAGTATTTT. It codes for CSASDGGMPTDTQYF.

This clonotype has more than one count but fewer than ten. Written as DNA, the CDR3 is TGTGCCAGCAGTTTCAGGACTAGCGGGAGCGATGAGCAGTTCTTC. Protein product: CASSFRTSGSDEQFF. The gene calls are TRBV12-3 or TRBV12-4 and TRBJ2-1; 13 positions match TRBD2. The CDR3 contains 15 residues. V was clipped by 3 bases and J by 8 bases; unmatched bases: 4.

V usage is TRBV10-3 and J usage is TRBJ2-2; 7 bases line up with TRBD1. Germline CDR1 reads ENHRY; CDR2 reads SYGVKD. The V and J ends lost 4 bases and 4 bases, in that order; junction bases with no gene match: 3. This CDR3 has 14 residues. CDR3 residues: CAISGRDSTGELFF. The CDR3 bases are TGTGCCATCAGTGGCCGGGACAGCACCGGGGAGCTGTTTTTT.

The gene calls are TRBV15 and TRBJ2-1, with 9 bases fitting TRBD2. Unmatched junction bases numbered 10, after V lost 7 bases and J lost 6 bases. The germline V gene encodes CDR1 LNHNV and CDR2 YYDKDF (reference sequence). The CDR3 consists of 15 residues. In DNA form, the CDR3 reads TGTGCCACCAACGCGGGAGGGCGCTTGCTCAATGAGCAGTTCTTC. Encoded protein: CATNAGGRLLNEQFF.

This clonotype showed up just a few times. The chain combines TRBV29-1 with TRBJ2-3, with D hard to call. The CDR3 sequence is 14 residues long. Trimming shortened V by 6 bases and J by 0 bases, and 13 bases separated the two germline ends. Per the germline V gene, CDR1 is SQVTM and CDR2 is ANQGSEA. CDR3 bases: TGCAGCGTCGATGGGGTATCTAGCACAGATACGCAGTATTTT. As protein: CSVDGVSSTDTQYF.

V and J are TRBV11-2 and TRBJ2-6; 8 positions match TRBD1. Losses at the gene ends were 5 bases for V and 0 bases for J; bases not matched to a gene: 6. The V gene's germline CDR1 is SGHAT and CDR2 FQNNGV. The CDR3 extends over 17 amino acids. The CDR3 protein is CASSNRGASSGANVLTF. The CDR3 DNA sequence: TGTGCCAGCAGCAACAGGGGGGCTAGCTCTGGGGCCAACGTCCTGACTTTC.

The chain combines TRBV7-9 with TRBJ1-3; D unclear. Germline V lookup: CDR1 SEHNR, CDR2 FQNEAQ (reference sequence). V lost 0 bases, J lost 0 bases, and 6 bases lay in between. The CDR3 loop spans 15 amino acids. The CDR3 region is CASSLAPSSGNTIYF. In nucleotides, the CDR3 is TGTGCCAGCAGCTTAGCGCCGTCCTCTGGAAACACCATATATTTT.

The genes are TRBV6-1 and TRBJ2-3; no reliable D call. The V gene's germline CDR1 is MNHNS and CDR2 SASEGT. Trimming removed 8 bases at V and 2 bases at J, with 11 bases between. This CDR3 region has 13 residues. CDR3 sequence: CASRAENTDTQYF. CDR3 in DNA: TGTGCCAGCCGGGCGGAGAACACAGATACGCAGTATTTT.

This clonotype has more than one count but fewer than ten. The rearrangement uses TRBV5-1 and TRBJ2-5; 10 nucleotides align to TRBD2. Trimming at V came to 3 bases and at J to 2 bases, leaving 4 bases not matched to a gene. Germline lookup yields CDR1 SGHRS and CDR2 YFSETQ. The CDR3 runs 15 residues. The DNA of the CDR3 is TGCGCCAGCAGCTCCCTGACTAGCGGGCAAGAGACCCAGTACTTC. Its protein product is CASSSLTSGQETQYF.

This clonotype was recorded a few times. The rearrangement links TRBV29-1 to TRBJ1-4, with D possibly TRBD1 on 6 matching bases. This CDR3 spans 13 amino acids. CDR1 SQVTM and CDR2 ANQGSEA come from the germline V gene. V was cut by 5 bases and J by 3 bases, with 10 bases left in between. CDR3 DNA sequence: TGCAGCGTTTCGGACAGAGCTAATGAAAAACTGTTTTTT. Its protein is CSVSDRANEKLFF.

This clonotype occurred a few times. This chain connects TRBV6-1 to TRBJ2-3; 7 nucleotides align to TRBD1. Germline CDR1 and CDR2: MNHNS and SASEGT. The CDR3 runs to 16 residues. J was trimmed by 2 bases and V by 8 bases; bases with no gene match: 13. The CDR3 spells CASGLAPGQFTDTQYF. The CDR3 nucleotides read TGTGCCAGCGGCCTGGCCCCGGGACAGTTCACAGATACGCAGTATTTT.

This clonotype has more than one count but fewer than ten. The chain joins TRBV10-3 to TRBJ1-1; D might be TRBD1 (6 bases). This CDR3 has 13 amino acids. Germline values: CDR1 ENHRY, CDR2 SYGVKD. Trimming removed 7 bases from V and 5 bases from J, with 14 bases in between. CDR3 in amino acids: CAITGGAETEAFF. The CDR3 DNA is TGTGCCATCACCGGGGGGGCCGAGACTGAAGCTTTCTTT.

In its sample, this clonotype was seen many times. The chain has TRBV12-3 or TRBV12-4 and TRBJ2-1; D unresolved. Trimming stripped 9 bases from V and 3 bases from J, with 6 bases between. The CDR3 spans 11 residues. For the CDR3, the DNA is TGTGCCAGTGGGGACTACAATGAGCAGTTCTTC. Amino acid sequence: CASGDYNEQFF.

The CDR3 DNA sequence: TGTGCCAGCAGAGACAGGGTTGGGTCACCCCTCCACTTT. As protein: CASRDRVGSPLHF. V and J are TRBV6-1 and TRBJ1-6; 7 bases line up with TRBD1. Looked up from germline, CDR1 is MNHNS and CDR2 is SASEGT. J gave up 10 bases and V 6 bases, and 6 bases lay outside the gene matches. The CDR3 runs 13 residues.

This sequence joins TRBV20-1 and TRBJ1-5; D not resolved. Germline V gene lookup returns CDR1 DFQATT and CDR2 SNEGSKA (reference sequence). The CDR3 consists of 14 residues. The V end lost 5 bases, the J end lost 4 bases, and 15 bases lay between the germline ends. The CDR3 nucleotides are TGCAGTGCTCTCACGATGGGTGGGAATCAGCCCCAGCATTTT. It specifies CSALTMGGNQPQHF.